The 18 T cell receptor beta chains below all came from one sample that was sequenced in a study of T cell repertoires in ileal Crohn's disease. Profiling relied on immunoSEQ multiplex PCR, and the TCRdb table lists in-frame clones only, not all of them. The data hold 4,500 to 6,500 clones, with around 90% observed a single time. As to time point: proximal margin of the surgical specimen (macroscopically non-inflamed). Specimen: ileal tissue. All receptors come from an adult with Crohn's disease.

The gene calls are TRBV5-1 and TRBJ1-3, with D tentatively TRBD1 (6 bases). CDR1 is SGHRS and CDR2 is YFSETQ in the germline V gene. The germline V and J ends were trimmed by 4 bases and 1 base, with 9 bases remaining between them. CDR3 length equals 14 residues. The CDR3 is CASSQGQSGNTIYF. The CDR3 DNA sequence: TGCGCCAGCAGCCAAGGACAGTCTGGAAACACCATATATTTT.

This rearrangement joins TRBV7-2 to TRBJ2-1; 8 nucleotides align to TRBD2. The CDR3 contains 16 residues. V was pared by 5 bases and J by 5 bases, with 11 bases of the junction left unmatched. In germline, CDR1 is SGHTA, CDR2 FQGNSA. The CDR3 DNA sequence: TGTGCCAGCAGCCTGGCTGGGGCGGGAGGACACAATGAGCAGTTCTTC. Translating it yields CASSLAGAGGHNEQFF.

The chain carries TRBV18 and TRBJ1-6; D gene unclear. Germline V gene sequence: CDR1 KGHSH, CDR2 LQKENI. There are 17 residues in the CDR3. V was trimmed by 6 bases and J by 0 bases, leaving 15 bases between them. The CDR3 loop reads CASSQRPTSSYNSPLHF. For the CDR3, the DNA is TGTGCCAGCTCCCAAAGACCTACGAGCTCCTATAATTCACCCCTCCACTTT.

This chain links TRBV5-1 with TRBJ1-3; D is uncertain. Deletions cut 4 bases from V and 0 bases from J, with 8 bases between. CDR3 length: 14 residues. Germline V CDR1 and CDR2: SGHRS, YFSETQ. The CDR3 spells CASSPGGSGNTIYF. Here the CDR3 DNA reads TGCGCCAGCAGCCCAGGAGGCTCTGGAAACACCATATATTTT.

The rearrangement joins TRBV5-1 to TRBJ1-1; tentatively, D is TRBD1 (5 bases). V shed 5 bases and J shed 6 bases, with 17 bases lying between them. Germline V gives CDR1 SGHRS, CDR2 YFSETQ. The CDR3 extends over 14 amino acids. The chain's CDR3 is CASSPRRQTAEAFF. The CDR3 nucleotides are TGCGCCAGCAGTCCCCGCCGACAGACTGCTGAAGCTTTCTTT.

V usage is TRBV29-1 and J usage is TRBJ2-1, with D hard to call. CDR3 length: 11 amino acids. The V end was cut by 7 bases, the J end by 4 bases, with 8 bases between. CDR1 and CDR2 from the germline V gene are SQVTM and ANQGSEA. This CDR3 reads CSARSYNEQFF. CDR3 nucleotide sequence: TGCAGCGCTAGGAGTTACAATGAGCAGTTCTTC.

The chain joins TRBV4-2 to TRBJ2-3; 8 nucleotides match TRBD2. The CDR3 is made up of 17 amino acids. Germline CDR1 is LGHNA and CDR2 is YNFKEQ. With V trimmed by 2 bases and J by 1 base, 8 bases remained unmatched. The CDR3 loop is CASSQLTSGHRTDTQYF. CDR3 bases: TGTGCCAGCAGCCAACTAACTAGCGGCCATCGCACAGATACGCAGTATTTT.

The chain combines TRBV11-2 with TRBJ1-2, with D unresolved. Trimming stripped 3 bases from V and 0 bases from J, with 17 bases between. The CDR3 has 17 amino acids. Germline-derived CDR1 and CDR2 are SGHAT and FQNNGV. CDR3 sequence reads: CASSFSAKGAANYGYTF. The CDR3 region has the DNA TGTGCCAGCAGCTTTAGCGCTAAGGGAGCAGCTAACTATGGCTACACCTTC.

This chain uses TRBV4-3 with TRBJ1-1; D uncertain. Germline CDR1 and CDR2: LGHNA and YSLEER. This CDR3 contains 14 residues. V was cut by 5 bases and J by 4 bases, with 14 bases left in between. The CDR3 here is CASSSRDWGTEAFF. The CDR3 DNA sequence: TGCGCCAGCAGCTCAAGGGATTGGGGCACTGAAGCTTTCTTT.

V gene TRBV4-3 combines with J gene TRBJ1-6; TRBD1 matches at 7 bases. The CDR3 has 14 residues. CDR1 and CDR2 (germline): LGHNA, YSLEER. V gave up 0 bases and J gave up 12 bases; unmatched junction bases: 5. CDR3 sequence reads: CASSQEGQNLPLHF. For the CDR3, the DNA is TGCGCCAGCAGCCAAGAGGGACAGAACTTACCCCTCCACTTT.

The chain recombines TRBV2 with TRBJ2-1; maybe TRBD2 (8 bases). This CDR3 region has 16 residues. V was shortened by 7 bases and J by 6 bases, with 22 bases between the two germline ends. The germline V gene has CDR1 SNHLY and CDR2 FYNNEI. The CDR3 nucleotides are TGTGCCAGCAAAGGGGGCCCGGGACTAGGCCTCAATGAGCAGTTCTTC. This sequence encodes CASKGGPGLGLNEQFF.

The V and J genes are TRBV10-2 and TRBJ2-7, with a possible D match to TRBD1 (5 bases). From germline, CDR1 is WSHSY and CDR2 SAAADI. Trimming pared 6 bases from V and 0 bases from J, leaving 9 bases between. CDR3 length: 13 residues. CDR3 region: CASSSDSSYEQYF. DNA of the CDR3: TGCGCCAGCAGCTCTGACAGCTCCTACGAGCAGTACTTC.

V usage is TRBV30 and J usage is TRBJ2-7; D may be TRBD1 or TRBD2 (6 bases each). This CDR3 contains 15 residues. Trimming left V 2 bases short and J 0 bases short, with 14 bases between. Germline assignment: CDR1 GTSNPN and CDR2 SVGIG (reference sequence). Written as DNA, the CDR3 is TGTGCCTGGAGTCTTGGGCGGGGACACTCCTACGAGCAGTACTTC. Translated, it gives CAWSLGRGHSYEQYF.

This clone is a singleton in its sample. The genes are TRBV7-7 and TRBJ2-1; tentatively, D is TRBD2 (5 bases). Trimming shortened V by 0 bases and J by 8 bases, and 8 bases separated the two germline ends. The V gene's germline CDR1 is SSHAT and CDR2 FNYEAQ (reference sequence). This CDR3 has 13 amino acids. As DNA, the CDR3 is TGTGCCAGCAGCTTAGCAGGGAGCGATGAGCAGTTCTTC. Its translation is CASSLAGSDEQFF.

This rearrangement joins TRBV7-9 to TRBJ2-7, with D unclear. The CDR3 loop spans 13 amino acids. V was trimmed by 5 bases and J by 3 bases, leaving 11 bases between them. Germline V gene lookup returns CDR1 SEHNR and CDR2 FQNEAQ (reference sequence). CDR3 sequence: CASSPQHHYEQYF. The CDR3 DNA follows: TGTGCCAGCAGCCCGCAACATCACTACGAGCAGTACTTC. Drawing the rest from reference TRBV7-9 and TRBJ2-7, the complete variable domain is DTGVSQNPRHKITKRGQNVTFRCDPISEHNRLYWYRQTLGQGPEFLTYFQNEAQLEKSRLLSDRFSAERPKGSFSTLEIQRTEQGDSAMYLCASSPQHHYEQYFGPGTRLTVT.

The chain employs TRBV29-1 and TRBJ2-7, with D possibly matching TRBD2 (5 bases). The ends were cut back, 3 bases at V and 7 bases at J, with 10 bases in the middle. Germline V gives CDR1 SQVTM, CDR2 ANQGSEA. CDR3 length: 11 residues. The CDR3 bases are TGCAGCGTTGAGTCCCCGGGGGAGCAGTACTTC. Amino acids: CSVESPGEQYF.

The V and J genes are TRBV29-1 and TRBJ2-7; 8 positions match TRBD1. CDR3 length: 14 amino acids. Losses at the gene ends were 6 bases for V and 2 bases for J; bases not matched to a gene: 9. Germline CDR1 SQVTM, CDR2 ANQGSEA. As DNA, the CDR3 is TGCAGCGTCAAAGACAGGGGAGAGACCTACGAGCAGTACTTC. The encoded protein is CSVKDRGETYEQYF.

The chain recombines TRBV9 with TRBJ1-2; 7 bases map to TRBD1. This CDR3 is built from 18 residues. The V gene's germline CDR1 is SGDLS and CDR2 YYNGEE. After removal of 4 bases from V and 4 bases from J, the junction contained 19 bases not matched to a gene. The CDR3 loop reads CASSPRGGQLQTSYGYTF. CDR3 in DNA: TGTGCCAGCAGCCCACGGGGGGGACAGCTCCAGACCTCCTATGGCTACACCTTC. The full variable domain, rest sourced from reference TRBV9 and TRBJ1-2, is DSGVTQTPKHLITATGQRVTLRCSPRSGDLSVYWYQQSLDQGLQFLIQYYNGEERAKGNILERFSAQQFPDLHSELNLSSLELGDSALYFCASSPRGGQLQTSYGYTFGSGTRLTVV.